These 23 T cell receptor beta chains were sequenced from one sample in a study of cytomegalovirus exposure and HLA in healthy donors. Primers included in the PCR were 60 Vbeta and 13 Jbeta primers. Here immunoSEQ multiplex PCR was the method, and the copy in TCRdb shows in-frame clones only, minus some. The data contain over 150,000 clones, 75% to 90% of them singletons. Sample: PBMCs. The receptors were sampled from a human donor in good health.

A remark on this clone: The same CDR3 also results from other DNA sequences found in this sample. The rearrangement links TRBV6-6 to TRBJ2-7; possible D gene TRBD2, 5 bases. This CDR3 spans 12 amino acids. V was shortened by 8 bases and J by 5 bases, with 13 bases between the two germline ends. Germline values: CDR1 MNHNY, CDR2 SVGAGI (reference sequence). DNA for the CDR3: TGTGCCAGCGGACGAGGGTTGGACGAGCAGTACTTC. As protein: CASGRGLDEQYF.

The V call is TRBV9, the J call TRBJ2-5, with D possibly TRBD2 on 6 matching bases. Germline-derived CDR1 and CDR2 are SGDLS and YYNGEE. V lost 2 bases to trimming and J lost 0 bases, with 8 bases between them. This CDR3 is 14 amino acids long. CDR3 residues: CASSVTGDQETQYF. CDR3 nucleotides: TGTGCCAGCAGCGTTACGGGGGACCAAGAGACCCAGTACTTC.

This clone was seen only a few times. The gene calls are TRBV4-3 and TRBJ1-2; a possible D gene is TRBD1 (6 bases). This CDR3 has 15 amino acids. Germline-derived CDR1 and CDR2 are LGHNA and YSLEER. Between the trimmed V and J ends, which lost 0 bases and 4 bases, there was a span of 12 bases. CDR3 sequence reads: CASSQDHGQSYGYTF. The CDR3 DNA is TGCGCCAGCAGCCAAGATCATGGACAGAGCTATGGCTACACCTTC.

The chain has TRBV4-2 and TRBJ2-3; D might be TRBD2 (6 bases). Germline CDR1 LGHNA, CDR2 YNFKEQ. Trimming took 0 bases from V and 1 from J, leaving 8 bases between them. This CDR3 is 15 amino acids long. The CDR3: CASSQEGTGTDTQYF. For the CDR3, the DNA is TGTGCCAGCAGCCAAGAGGGGACTGGCACAGATACGCAGTATTTT.

The sample holds a few counts of this clone. The chain uses TRBV6-1 and TRBJ1-2, with a weak D call TRBD1 (6 bases). The germline V gene has CDR1 MNHNS and CDR2 SASEGT. The CDR3 runs to 15 residues. V lost 6 bases and J lost 3, with 17 bases in between. The CDR3 DNA sequence: TGTGCCAGCAGAAAACAGGGAATATATGACTATGGCTACACCTTC. Amino acids: CASRKQGIYDYGYTF.

This clone showed up just a few times. This sequence joins TRBV6-6 and TRBJ2-7; D possibly corresponds to TRBD1 (5 bases). Trimming took off 0 bases at V and 2 bases at J, with 8 bases between the two ends. Germline V gene data show CDR1 as MNHNY and CDR2 as SVGAGI (reference sequence). The CDR3 length is 14 residues. This chain's CDR3 is CASSYSMTAYEQYF. CDR3 coding DNA: TGTGCCAGCAGTTACTCGATGACAGCCTACGAGCAGTACTTC.

V usage is TRBV7-2 and J usage is TRBJ1-1, with D unclear. Trimming pared 2 bases from V and 3 bases from J, leaving 13 bases between. This CDR3 region has 15 residues. From germline, CDR1 is SGHTA and CDR2 FQGNSA. The CDR3 spells CASSLQSGSYTEAFF. Written as DNA, the CDR3 is TGTGCCAGCAGCTTACAGTCGGGGAGTTACACTGAAGCTTTCTTT.

The chain combines TRBV7-9 with TRBJ2-1; 11 bases match TRBD1. Germline CDR1 SEHNR, CDR2 FQNEAQ (reference sequence). There are 18 residues in the CDR3. The V segment lost 3 bases and the J segment 7 bases; nucleotides outside the gene matches: 14. CDR3 in DNA: TGTGCCAGCAGCTTCCCCGAGGGACAGGGGGTAGTAGGGAATGAGCAGTTCTTC. It codes for CASSFPEGQGVVGNEQFF. The variable domain in full, completed from reference TRBV7-9 and TRBJ2-1, reads DTGVSQNPRHKITKRGQNVTFRCDPISEHNRLYWYRQTLGQGPEFLTYFQNEAQLEKSRLLSDRFSAERPKGSFSTLEIQRTEQGDSAMYLCASSFPEGQGVVGNEQFFGPGTRLTVL.

The genes are TRBV29-1 and TRBJ1-4; 7 bases agree with TRBD1. V shed 6 bases and J 4 bases; nucleotides not matched to a gene: 5. This CDR3 spans 13 amino acids. Germline lookup yields CDR1 SQVTM and CDR2 ANQGSEA. CDR3 DNA sequence: TGCAGCGTGGGACAGAACAATAATGAAAAACTGTTTTTT. This translates into CSVGQNNNEKLFF.

Regarding this clone: Other DNA sequences in this specimen translate into the identical CDR3. The V gene is TRBV19, the J gene TRBJ2-2; maybe TRBD2 (5 bases). Trimming took off 9 bases at V and 7 bases at J, with 12 bases between the two ends. This CDR3 spans 12 amino acids. Germline V gives CDR1 LNHDA, CDR2 SQIVND (reference sequence). The CDR3 reads CASRSGVGELFF. The CDR3 DNA follows: TGTGCCAGCCGGTCCGGGGTCGGGGAGCTGTTTTTT.

The chain employs TRBV6-5 and TRBJ1-2, with D possibly being TRBD1 (5 bases). The V and J ends lost 0 bases and 4 bases respectively, with 12 bases between them. The CDR3 extends over 15 amino acids. Germline V gene sequence: CDR1 MNHEY, CDR2 SVGAGI. The DNA of the CDR3 is TGTGCCAGCAGTTACTCGCCCAGGGATGGCTATGGCTACACCTTC. Translating it yields CASSYSPRDGYGYTF.

V and J are TRBV11-3 and TRBJ2-7, with 11 positions matching TRBD1. J gave up 1 base and V 4 bases, and 3 bases lay outside the gene matches. The CDR3 totals 15 residues. Germline CDR1 and CDR2: SGHNT and YENEEA. The DNA for the CDR3 is TGTGCCAGCAGCTCTAGGGACAGGGGGTCCTACGAGCAGTACTTC. It translates to CASSSRDRGSYEQYF.

The V call is TRBV4-3, the J call TRBJ2-7, with 9 bases identical to TRBD1. CDR3 length equals 16 residues. Germline CDR1 reads LGHNA; CDR2 reads YSLEER. After removal of 1 base from V and 2 bases from J, the junction contained 6 bases not matched to a gene. DNA for the CDR3: TGCGCCAGCAGCCAAGGGGTGGGACAGGGTCCCTACGAGCAGTACTTC. Translation gives CASSQGVGQGPYEQYF.

This clone was seen more than once but under ten times. This rearrangement joins TRBV5-6 to TRBJ2-1; possibly TRBD2 for D (6 bases). Trimming shortened V by 1 base and J by 2 bases, and 13 bases separated the two germline ends. CDR3 length equals 16 residues. Germline CDR1 and CDR2: SGHDT and YYEEEE. CDR3 DNA: TGTGCCAGCAGCTTGTTTTCCGGGGAGGCCTACAATGAGCAGTTCTTC. Translated, it gives CASSLFSGEAYNEQFF.

J is TRBJ2-1 and V is TRBV7-3, with 9 positions matching TRBD2. Germline V gene lookup returns CDR1 SGHTA and CDR2 FQGTGA. This CDR3 is built from 15 residues. V lost 1 base to trimming and J lost 7 bases; unmatched junction nucleotides: 5. In nucleotides, the CDR3 is TGTGCCAGCAGCTTAATAGCGGGGGCCCTAAATGAGCAGTTCTTC. This encodes CASSLIAGALNEQFF. The full variable domain, completed using reference TRBV7-3 and TRBJ2-1, is GAGVSQTPSNKVTEKGKYVELRCDPISGHTALYWYRQSLGQGPEFLIYFQGTGAADDSGLPNDRFFAVRPEGSVSTLKIQRTERGDSAVYLCASSLIAGALNEQFFGPGTRLTVL.

V and J are TRBV11-2 and TRBJ1-6; D is unresolved. In germline, CDR1 is SGHAT, CDR2 FQNNGV. The V end was cut by 3 bases, the J end by 8 bases, with 11 bases between. This CDR3 contains 14 residues. The CDR3: CASSLVGRYSPLHF. CDR3 in DNA: TGTGCCAGCAGCTTGGTCGGGAGGTATTCACCCCTCCACTTT.

This clone turned up a few times. The CDR3 coding sequence is TGCGCCAGCAGCTACGCCGGACAAGGGGACTATGGCTACACCTTC. Its protein product is CASSYAGQGDYGYTF. The gene calls are TRBV5-1 and TRBJ1-2; maybe TRBD1 (5 bases). V lost 3 bases, J lost 3 bases, and 15 bases lay in between. Germline loops: CDR1 SGHRS, CDR2 YFSETQ. CDR3 length equals 15 residues.

A single count supports this clone. The rearrangement uses TRBV5-1 and TRBJ1-1, with TRBD1 as a possible D gene (6 bases). Germline V gene lookup returns CDR1 SGHRS and CDR2 YFSETQ. V lost 0 bases and J lost 1, with 13 bases in between. This CDR3 has 16 residues. The DNA of the CDR3 is TGCGCCAGCAGCTTGGAAACCGGGACACAGAACACTGAAGCTTTCTTT. Its translation is CASSLETGTQNTEAFF.

The chain is built from TRBV6-5 and TRBJ1-5, with D hard to call. The germline CDR1 and CDR2 sequences are MNHEY and SVGAGI. The CDR3 contains 14 residues. The V gene lost 6 bases and the J gene lost 2 bases, with 11 bases spanning the gap. The chain's CDR3 is CASRMTAGNQPQHF. The DNA of the CDR3 is TGTGCCAGCAGAATGACGGCGGGCAATCAGCCCCAGCATTTT.

CDR3 region: CASSVVAGYGYTF. DNA for the CDR3: TGTGCCAGCAGCGTAGTGGCGGGATATGGCTACACCTTC. The V gene is TRBV9, the J gene TRBJ1-2; D is unresolved. This CDR3 has 13 residues. The germline V gene has CDR1 SGDLS and CDR2 YYNGEE. V was shortened by 0 bases and J by 5 bases, with 8 bases between the two germline ends.

The chain carries TRBV6-5 and TRBJ1-2; D possibly corresponds to TRBD1 (5 bases). Germline CDR1 and CDR2: MNHEY and SVGAGI. The CDR3 length is 15 residues. With 0 bases removed from V and 7 bases from J, the gap between germline ends came to 15 bases. In nucleotides, the CDR3 is TGTGCCAGCAGTTACTCGAGATCGTACAGGAGTGGCTACACCTTC. Protein product: CASSYSRSYRSGYTF.

The chain is built from TRBV7-2 and TRBJ2-5, with 8 bases that match TRBD2. The germline V gene has CDR1 SGHTA and CDR2 FQGNSA. With 5 bases clipped from V and 5 bases from J, the junction kept 7 bases outside the gene matches. The CDR3 is made up of 14 amino acids. The CDR3 nucleotides read TGTGCCAGCAGCCCGCGGGGGGCCGGGGAGACCCAGTACTTC. It specifies CASSPRGAGETQYF. Based on the CDR3 plus reference TRBV7-2 and TRBJ2-5, the full variable domain is GAGVSQSPSNKVTEKGKDVELRCDPISGHTALYWYRQSLGQGLEFLIYFQGNSAPDKSGLPSDRFSAERTGGSVSTLTIQRTQQEDSAVYLCASSPRGAGETQYFGPGTRLLVL.

The chain combines TRBV5-6 with TRBJ2-7, with TRBD1 matching 9 bases. The CDR3 extends over 14 amino acids. J gave up 4 bases and V 4 bases, and 6 bases lay outside the gene matches. Germline-derived CDR1 and CDR2 are SGHDT and YYEEEE. Here the CDR3 DNA reads TGTGCCAGCAGCCCCCGGGACAGGGCTTACGAGCAGTACTTC. It specifies CASSPRDRAYEQYF.